The 30 T cell receptor beta chains listed next were all sequenced from one sample in a study of a mutant IDH1 vaccine in newly diagnosed glioma listed by TCRdb under 2021. No cognate antigen is known for these TCRs. Library creation used the immunoSEQ multiplex PCR assay. TCRdb obtained this table from immuneACCESS and retained in-frame rearrangements with V and J assigned. These tables miss some clones; where compared with another copy, unresolved V genes account for less than half of the shortfall, and the remainder is unexplained. This sample comprises around 57,000 clones, 84% of them detected only once. Of the sample, about 4.6% is held by the ten largest clones. The time point label corresponds to: week 35, safety follow-up. Each vaccine dose was 300 ug of a 20-mer mutant IDH1 peptide in Montanide, given subcutaneously with topical imiquimod. The material was PBMCs, obtained from a glioma patient whose treatment included an IDH1 peptide vaccine. These receptors all stem from a man aged 25 to 45 with glioma.

The chain combines TRBV6-5 with TRBJ1-2; 9 bases line up with TRBD1. In germline, CDR1 is MNHEY, CDR2 SVGAGI. The CDR3 is made up of 14 amino acids. The J segment lost 7 bases and the V segment lost 5 bases, leaving 8 bases of the junction unmatched. The CDR3 bases are TGTGCCAGCAGTCCCGCCCGGGACAGGGTTGGCTACACCTTC. This codes for CASSPARDRVGYTF.

The chain combines TRBV21-1 with TRBJ2-7; the D segment call TRBD1 is taken from the table without a DNA check. TRBV21-1 represents a pseudogene. CDR3 size: 15 residues. CDR3 protein: CASSRPRDSQHEQYF. The CDR3 DNA is TGTGCCAGCAGCCGACCCCGGGACAGTCAACACGAGCAGTACTTC.

The J gene is TRBJ1-3, the V gene TRBV7-9; TRBD1 matches at 8 bases. Unmatched junction bases numbered 13, after V lost 3 bases and J lost 3 bases. CDR3 length: 18 residues. CDR1 SEHNR and CDR2 FQNEAQ come from the germline V gene (reference sequence). The CDR3 DNA sequence: TGTGCCAGCAGCTTGGGGAGAGCCGACAGGGGAAGTGGAAACACCATATATTTT. Its protein is CASSLGRADRGSGNTIYF.

This chain joins TRBV14 and TRBJ1-6, with 7 positions matching TRBD1. CDR3 length equals 19 residues. V was pared by 4 bases and J by 3 bases, with 15 bases of the junction left unmatched. Germline CDR1 SGHDN, CDR2 FVKESK. In DNA form, the CDR3 reads TGTGCCAGCAGCCTCCCGTGGCAGGGGGTAGGGAGCTATAATTCACCCCTCCACTTT. Protein: CASSLPWQGVGSYNSPLHF.

This clone was seen a handful of times. The V and J genes are TRBV5-1 and TRBJ1-4; unclear D gene. The CDR3 sequence is 13 residues long. Germline CDR1 reads SGHRS; CDR2 reads YFSETQ. V was pared by 0 bases and J by 8 bases, with 8 bases between. CDR3 loop: CASSLGLQEKLFF. CDR3 in DNA: TGCGCCAGCAGCTTGGGACTACAAGAAAAACTGTTTTTT. Using reference TRBV5-1 and TRBJ1-4 for the parts outside the CDR3, the full variable domain is KAGVTQTPRYLIKTRGQQVTLSCSPISGHRSVSWYQQTPGQGLQFLFEYFSETQRNKGNFPGRFSGRQFSNSRSEMNVSTLELGDSALYLCASSLGLQEKLFFGSGTQLSVL.

The chain employs TRBV6-5 and TRBJ1-3; 7 positions agree with TRBD1. The junction had 5 bases not matched to a gene; V was cut back by 6 bases and J by 0 bases. Germline V gives CDR1 MNHEY, CDR2 SVGAGI. The CDR3 has 15 residues. CDR3 loop: CASRRDSHSGNTIYF. The CDR3 DNA is TGTGCCAGCAGACGGGACAGTCACTCTGGAAACACCATATATTTT.

This rearrangement joins TRBV21-1 to TRBJ1-4. TRBV21-1 represents a pseudogene. This CDR3 is 21 amino acids long. CDR3 coding DNA: TGTGCCAGCAGCAAAAAACGGAAAGACGGAGATCAACCGGGGGGTAATGAAAAACTGTTTTTT. This encodes CASSKKRKDGDQPGGNEKLFF.

This clone was detected once. The chain has TRBV28 and TRBJ1-4, with 7 bases fitting TRBD1. The CDR3 has 15 amino acids. V shed 4 bases, J shed 4 bases, and the junction held 6 bases outside the gene matches. The germline gives CDR1 MDHEN, CDR2 SYDVKM. Here the CDR3 DNA reads TGTGCCAGCAGTTCTCCGGGACAGATTAATGAAAAACTGTTTTTT. Translating it yields CASSSPGQINEKLFF.

The gene calls are TRBV18 and TRBJ2-1, with TRBD2 identical over 7 bases. Losses at the gene ends were 3 bases for V and 4 bases for J; bases not matched to a gene: 9. Germline values: CDR1 KGHSH, CDR2 LQKENI. The CDR3 totals 16 residues. The CDR3 DNA sequence: TGTGCCAGCTCACCCCGCGTGGCGGGGGAATACAATGAGCAGTTCTTC. It codes for CASSPRVAGEYNEQFF.

The chain uses TRBV20-1 and TRBJ1-1; D ambiguous. In germline, CDR1 is DFQATT, CDR2 SNEGSKA (reference sequence). This CDR3 region has 8 residues. V was shortened by 1 base and J by 13 bases, with 4 bases between the two germline ends. CDR3 DNA: TGCAGTGCTAGAGGCGGTTTCTTT. Residues: CSARGGFF.

With regard to this clone: In the same sample, other DNA sequences code for this CDR3. The genes are TRBV19 and TRBJ2-7; no reliable D call. Germline assignment: CDR1 LNHDA and CDR2 SQIVND (reference sequence). V lost 3 bases, J lost 3 bases, and 12 bases lay in between. The CDR3 length is 14 residues. As DNA, the CDR3 is TGTGCCAGTAGTATTGGTTCAGGCAGCTACGAGCAGTACTTC. Translated: CASSIGSGSYEQYF.

The rearrangement joins TRBV29-1 to TRBJ2-1, with D unclear. The V end lost 4 bases, the J end lost 1 base, and 17 bases lay between the germline ends. Germline V CDR1 and CDR2: SQVTM, ANQGSEA. The CDR3 runs to 16 residues. This CDR3 reads CSVVLGVKHSYNEQFF. DNA for the CDR3: TGCAGCGTTGTATTAGGCGTTAAGCATTCCTACAATGAGCAGTTCTTC.

This clone was recorded only once. This CDR3 reads CASSLGLRVPEQYF. In nucleotides, the CDR3 is TGTGCCAGCAGCTTGGGGCTGAGGGTCCCCGAGCAGTACTTC. The chain joins TRBV7-6 to TRBJ2-7; D possibly matches TRBD1 or TRBD2 (5 bases each). Per germline, CDR1 SGHVS and CDR2 FNYEAQ. The V end lost 3 bases, the J end lost 6 bases, and 15 bases lay between the germline ends. The CDR3 runs 14 residues.

This chain uses TRBV9 with TRBJ2-3; 13 bases match TRBD2. Germline V gives CDR1 SGDLS, CDR2 YYNGEE. This CDR3 contains 18 residues. After removal of 3 bases from V and 4 bases from J, the junction contained 11 bases not matched to a gene. Here the CDR3 reads CASSAPLAGGPEADTQYF. CDR3 bases: TGTGCCAGCAGCGCCCCACTAGCGGGGGGGCCAGAAGCAGATACGCAGTATTTT.

The table lists this clone with a count of one. This chain joins TRBV4-1 and TRBJ2-7; 10 nucleotides match TRBD2. After removal of 3 bases from V and 4 bases from J, the junction contained 6 bases not matched to a gene. In germline, CDR1 is MGHRA, CDR2 YSYEKL. CDR3 length: 15 amino acids. Here the CDR3 DNA reads TGCGCCAGCAGCCAGCCCGGGACTAGCGATTACGAGCAGTACTTC. Its translation is CASSQPGTSDYEQYF.

V usage is TRBV5-3 and J usage is TRBJ1-5; D gene unclear. TRBV5-3 is an open reading frame, and its role is uncertain. V shed 1 base and J shed 10 bases, with 15 bases lying between them. The CDR3 is 14 residues long. The CDR3 region has the DNA TGTGCCAGAAGCTTGACAGATTTCCCGAGACCCCAGCATTTT. Protein sequence: CARSLTDFPRPQHF.

The CDR3 here is CASSTNSGGAYNEQFF. As DNA, the CDR3 is TGTGCCAGCAGCACAAATAGCGGGGGGGCCTACAATGAGCAGTTCTTC. The chain is built from TRBV7-9 and TRBJ2-1, with 11 bases matching TRBD2. V shed 5 bases and J 2 bases; nucleotides not matched to a gene: 5. This CDR3 contains 16 residues. CDR1 and CDR2 from the germline V gene are SEHNR and FQNEAQ (reference sequence).

The genes are TRBV7-9 and TRBJ2-3, with D uncertain. Trimming removed 1 base from V and 9 bases from J, with 5 bases in between. The CDR3 spans 11 residues. The germline gives CDR1 SEHNR, CDR2 FQNEAQ (reference sequence). The CDR3 coding sequence is TGTGCCAGCAGCTTAGGTCAGACGCAGTATTTT. It specifies CASSLGQTQYF.

The rearrangement joins TRBV15 to TRBJ2-5, with 9 bases fitting TRBD2. The V and J ends lost 0 bases and 3 bases, in that order; junction bases with no gene match: 20. The CDR3 has 21 amino acids. Per germline, CDR1 LNHNV and CDR2 YYDKDF (reference sequence). Here the CDR3 DNA reads TGTGCCACCAGCAGAGATTACCGGTCCCACCTTATAGCGGGGGCGGAAGAGACCCAGTACTTC. Translated, it gives CATSRDYRSHLIAGAEETQYF. The variable domain in full, completed from reference TRBV15 and TRBJ2-5, reads DAMVIQNPRYQVTQFGKPVTLSCSQTLNHNVMYWYQQKSSQAPKLLFHYYDKDFNNEADTPDNFQSRRPNTSFCFLDIRSPGLGDTAMYLCATSRDYRSHLIAGAEETQYFGPGTRLLVL.

As DNA, the CDR3 is TGTGCCACCAGCAGAGATTGGGGCGCGTTGGCGCAGAACACTGAAGCTTTCTTT. Protein product: CATSRDWGALAQNTEAFF. The chain couples TRBV15 to TRBJ1-1; weak D call: TRBD1 (5 bases). In germline, CDR1 is LNHNV, CDR2 YYDKDF (reference sequence). The CDR3 is made up of 18 amino acids. The V end lost 0 bases, the J end lost 1 base, and 18 bases lay between the germline ends.

The chain couples TRBV9 to TRBJ2-5, with D perhaps TRBD2 (6 bases). The better agreement between TRBJ2-7 and the DNA end casts doubt on the J call. There are 16 residues in the CDR3. Germline CDR1 and CDR2: SGDLS and YYNGEE. CDR3 amino acids: CASSVGSSAVEYEQYF. The CDR3 DNA sequence: TGTGCCAGCAGCGTAGGGTCTAGCGCGGTAGAATACGAGCAGTACTTC.

CDR3 residues: CASRTYGSPLHF. DNA for the CDR3: TGTGCCAGCAGGACCTATGGGTCACCCCTCCACTTT. The gene calls are TRBV11-2 and TRBJ1-6; D gene unclear. V was pared by 6 bases and J by 10 bases, with 10 bases between. The CDR3 length is 12 residues. From germline, CDR1 is SGHAT and CDR2 FQNNGV.

V is TRBV5-1 and J is TRBJ2-5; maybe TRBD2 (5 bases). Germline values: CDR1 SGHRS, CDR2 YFSETQ. This CDR3 spans 16 amino acids. V lost 3 bases and J lost 1, with 16 bases in between. CDR3 protein: CASSYRTGVSQETQYF. The CDR3 DNA follows: TGCGCCAGCAGCTATCGGACCGGGGTTTCCCAAGAGACCCAGTACTTC.

V and J are TRBV19 and TRBJ2-5; D is uncertain. Trimming stripped 3 bases from V and 1 base from J, with 12 bases between. CDR1 and CDR2 (germline): LNHDA, SQIVND (reference sequence). The CDR3 runs 15 residues. The CDR3 reads CASSIIGPLQETQYF. The CDR3 DNA is TGTGCCAGTAGTATCATCGGTCCACTCCAAGAGACCCAGTACTTC.

The V and J genes are TRBV5-1 and TRBJ1-4, with 10 bases fitting TRBD1. Germline loops: CDR1 SGHRS, CDR2 YFSETQ. The CDR3 is made up of 19 amino acids. The J segment lost 7 bases and the V segment lost 5 bases, leaving 20 bases of the junction unmatched. This chain's CDR3 is CASRRVSSYGQGGSEKLFF. CDR3 nucleotides: TGCGCCAGCAGACGAGTCTCTTCCTACGGACAGGGGGGTAGTGAAAAACTGTTTTTT.

The CDR3 here is CASRTTGQPRNEQFF. The CDR3 DNA sequence: TGTGCCAGCAGGACTACGGGCCAACCTCGGAATGAGCAGTTCTTC. The chain uses TRBV2 and TRBJ2-1, with D maybe TRBD2 (5 bases). Germline values: CDR1 SNHLY, CDR2 FYNNEI. The CDR3 totals 15 residues. V dropped 6 bases and J dropped 7 bases, with 19 bases sitting between them.

This clone was picked up a small number of times. The chain has TRBV18 and TRBJ1-1; 8 positions match TRBD1. Germline V gives CDR1 KGHSH, CDR2 LQKENI. Trimming cost V 3 bases and J 3 bases; bases outside gene matches: 0. CDR3 length: 13 amino acids. The CDR3 region is CASSPTGDTEAFF. In nucleotides, the CDR3 is TGTGCCAGCTCACCGACAGGGGACACTGAAGCTTTCTTT. Complete variable domain (other parts from reference TRBV18 and TRBJ1-1): NAGVMQNPRHLVRRRGQEARLRCSPMKGHSHVYWYRQLPEEGLKFMVYLQKENIIDESGMPKERFSAEFPKEGPSILRIQQVVRGDSAAYFCASSPTGDTEAFFGQGTRLTVV.

The chain carries TRBV13 and TRBJ2-1; perhaps TRBD2 as D (5 bases). Trimming shortened V by 0 bases and J by 8 bases, and 14 bases separated the two germline ends. CDR1 is PRHDT and CDR2 is FYEKMQ in the germline V gene (reference sequence). The CDR3 contains 15 residues. The CDR3 nucleotides are TGTGCCAGCAGCTTAGGCGGGGTTCGGCAGGATGAGCAGTTCTTC. It codes for CASSLGGVRQDEQFF. The full variable domain, with the rest looked up from reference TRBV13 and TRBJ2-1, is AAGVIQSPRHLIKEKRETATLKCYPIPRHDTVYWYQQGPGQDPQFLISFYEKMQSDKGSIPDRFSAQQFSDYHSELNMSSLELGDSALYFCASSLGGVRQDEQFFGPGTRLTVL.

A few counts support this clone. The junction and the germline gene differ at one end; a read error may be behind it. The chain joins TRBV6-6 to TRBJ1-5; D not resolved. The CDR3 loop spans 14 amino acids. Germline V gives CDR1 MNHNY, CDR2 SVGAGI (reference sequence). This CDR3 is CASTYPGSAQPQHF. In nucleotides, the CDR3 is TGTGCCAGCACTTACCCGGGCTCCGCGCAGCCCCAGCATTTT.

The J gene is TRBJ2-5, the V gene TRBV6-5; D perhaps matches TRBD1 (6 bases). Gene TRBJ2-7 matches the end of the DNA better, so the J call may be wrong. Germline V gives CDR1 MNHEY, CDR2 SVGAGI. The CDR3 sequence is 13 residues long. The CDR3 region has the DNA TGTGCCAGTAAGCCGGGACAATTCTACGAGCAGTACTTC. Protein: CASKPGQFYEQYF.